The subject of this entry is one TCR beta chain. The specificity of this receptor is unknown. One base away there is no much larger clone; base qualities are not given. The data were taken from a study of cytomegalovirus exposure and HLA in healthy donors (dated 2017 in TCRdb). The study in broad terms: An earlier analysis of approximately 640 of the donors reported 250 to 300 Gb of sequence data and some 100 million unique TCR beta sequences from some 180 million T cells. The study combined high-throughput TCR immunosequencing, statistical association of individual TCRs with disease status, and machine learning to predict cytomegalovirus infection status. The genetic ancestry cluster associated with self-reported Caucasian donors included over 65% of the 350 to 500 genotyped donors. In a later analysis, previously published TCR beta repertoires from hundreds of donors were re-analyzed and high-resolution HLA genotyping was added so that TCR occurrence patterns could be studied. Class I and class II HLA loci were covered by the typing at four-digit resolution. The number of typed donors differed by locus: about 620-640 for A, B, C, DRB1 and DQB1; about 520 for DQA1; 606 for DPA1; and some 470 for DPB1. Among some 410 genotyped donors of the cohort, an average of roughly 230,000 unique TCR beta nucleotide sequences was sequenced per donor, of which approximately 18% were non-productive. A later genetic analysis took genome-wide SNP genotypes for about three fifths of the 666 donors and used that subset as a discovery cohort. In an earlier analysis of over 550 of the donors, high-throughput TCR beta sequencing was used to judge whether each TCR beta V gene segment behaved as functional or pseudogenic. Four or five DR-DQ haplotypes were handled as single units for association and clustering because linkage in the cohort was strong. Roughly 300 gigabases of sequencing data and tens of millions of unique TCR sequences were included in an early release covering about 620 HLA-typed donors. The T cell repertoires of under 750 subjects were profiled by immunosequencing and related to cytomegalovirus serostatus. The study aimed to test whether cataloging public T cell receptors could reveal signatures of past pathogen exposure. All discovery cohort repertoires had been generated using a single sequencing platform. Rather than drawing on any new phenotypic data, the later analysis identified candidate immune exposures from TCR beta sequences and the way those sequences occurred across donors. Besides the first cohort of under 700 subjects, a separate validation cohort made up of over 95 different subjects was used. Alongside the repertoire data, information on donor age, sex, ethnicity and CMV serostatus was compiled. What the research found in general, with its limitations: The authors suggested that the approach could potentially be extended to other disease states and immunological phenotypes. A later analysis associated about 17,000 TCR beta sequences with specific HLA alleles at a false discovery rate of 0.05. Strong co-occurrence of HLA alleles, especially DR and DQ, made assigning TCR associations to individual alleles difficult. In a later analysis, TCR association rates were found to vary across HLA loci, with the most associated TCRs seen for DRB1 alleles and the fewest for HLA-C alleles. In a later analysis, HLA-associated TCR beta chains showed more clonal expansion and lower generation probabilities than non-associated chains that were equally common. In the study, approximately 160 TCR beta chains were listed as associated with cytomegalovirus. Correlated functional status among segregating V segments might reflect linkage disequilibrium, but an unknown experimental factor could not be ruled out. This cohort had only TCR beta chains sequenced, and the lack of alpha or paired-chain data limited which features could be detected. Some IMGT-functional V segments, including TRBV6-2 and TRBV6-3, could not be distinguished by the 87-base-pair reads and were therefore excluded. In a later analysis, several top co-occurrence clusters were reported to appear linked to parvovirus B19, influenza, CMV and Epstein-Barr virus. In vitro tests confirmed that a few of the cytomegalovirus-associated TCR beta chains recognize cytomegalovirus antigens. Sequencing depth was assumed to be roughly uniform across donors in the presence/absence analyses, though that assumption may not hold. Most CMV-associated TCR beta chains appeared to be HLA-restricted in a later analysis, and the HLA associations seemed to be driven largely by CMV exposure. In a later genetic analysis, a missense DCLRE1C variant was associated with V-gene and J-gene trimming of TCR beta chains, and the association was replicated in an independent cohort. Because HLA typing was missing for some donors at each locus, association tests included only the typed subset. Because counts were too low, roughly 17 rarely observed V segments, including chromosome 9 orphons, were left out of the earlier analysis of about 620 of the donors. The classifier was reported to diagnose cytomegalovirus status with high specificity and sensitivity in both the original and validation cohorts. Across donors, most TCR sequences were observed very rarely, whereas some public TCRs were present in many individuals. The only immune exposure information available for the cohort was CMV serostatus. The sequencing pipeline was judged likely to have produced a cluster of highly shared sequence variants as a technical artifact. Broadly in line with IMGT annotations, most TCR beta V segments showed up in productive rearrangements about 90% or about 30% of the time in an earlier analysis of some 590 of the donors. Compared with the approximately 720-donor mean, donors in an Asian-associated ancestry cluster had fewer N-insertions in productive TCRs, according to a later genetic analysis. A further reported finding was that TCR beta sequences accurately predicted the HLA-A and HLA-B alleles for most subjects in the first cohort.

In total, 666 healthy bone marrow donors made up the cohort. At the time of sampling, every cohort member was nominally healthy, though immune exposures that went unrecorded were likely present. The donor tested CMV seronegative, placing the donor among the roughly 400 seronegative members of the cohort. Each donor provided a peripheral blood sample, and peripheral blood mononuclear cells were used for TCR beta sequencing. Genomic DNA extraction from the blood cell samples was performed with the Qiagen DNeasy Blood Extraction Kit. Receptor libraries were prepared by the immunoSEQ multiplex PCR assay. For the multiplex PCR, a mixture combining 60 forward primers for TCR Vbeta segments and 13 reverse primers for TCR Jbeta segments was used. The CDR3 region of rearranged TCR beta genes was amplified from genomic DNA with a multiplex PCR assay. Amplified TCR beta libraries were sequenced as 87-base-pair reads on the Illumina HiSeq System. Concerning the study's data processing: A later analysis counted approximately 84 million unique TCR beta chains across the roughly 700 repertoires, and approximately 11 million of these chains were shared by at least two donors. To remove PCR and sequencing errors, raw reads were error-corrected and collapsed into unique sequences using a nearest-neighbor algorithm that merged closely related sequences. Alignment of CDR3 sequences to IMGT reference sequences was used to assign V, D and J gene segments. For a sequence to be retained, a match of at least six nucleotides was required to both a V gene segment and a J gene segment. Rearrangements were classified as productive when the CDR3 lacked stop codons and remained in frame with V and J, and all other rearrangements were classified as non-productive. CDR3 was defined by IMGT convention, running from the second conserved V-encoded cysteine to the conserved J-encoded phenylalanine. The earlier analysis of more than 450 of the donors excluded sequences that lacked an unambiguous match to a single V gene segment. In an earlier analysis of a few hundred of the donors, a V segment was called functional when productive rearrangements were above 56.7%, and segregating when the standard deviation between donors exceeded 5%. To diagnose cytomegalovirus status from the catalog of TCR beta chain sequences, a statistical classification framework was built. In a later analysis, TCR nucleotide sequences were compared against IMGT/GENE-DB human TR gene sequences so that V and J genes could be assigned. In a later analysis, CDR3 sequences and most-parsimonious VDJ recombination scenarios were assigned using the TCRdist pipeline. A later analysis defined each TCR beta chain by its CDR3 amino acid sequence plus V-gene family, and excluded reads lacking a unique V-gene family. To address suspected cross-contamination and a sequencing artifact, a later analysis removed around 590 highly shared, low-generation-probability nucleotide sequences. A later analysis calculated a clonal expansion index for each public chain from normalized within-repertoire ranks of inferred template counts. A later analysis computed generation probabilities with a VDJ recombination model fitted to out-of-frame rearrangements, and checked the results against IGoR. In a later analysis, TCR-TCR, TCR-HLA and TCR-CMV co-occurrence was scored with hypergeometric tests, and a repertoire-size bias correction was applied to TCR pairs. To estimate false discovery rates, a later analysis permuted the HLA or CMV assignments 20 times. A later analysis grouped co-occurring TCRs with DBSCAN, adding TCRdist sequence similarity when clustering within HLA-allele-positive subsets. For co-occurrence clustering, repertoires with fewer than 30,000 or more than 120,000 public chains were excluded, along with a handful of repertoires with anomalous nucleotide sharing. TCRdb obtained this table from immuneACCESS and retained in-frame rearrangements with V and J assigned. These tables miss some clones; where compared with another copy, unresolved V genes account for less than half of the shortfall, and the remainder is unexplained. V and J calls and clone size come straight from that table; D and trimming were deduced from the DNA. The sample records 80,000 to 100,000 clones, roughly 77% of which are singletons. In total, the top ten clones hold approximately 1.3% of the sample.

The CDR1 and CDR2 encoded by the germline V gene (reference sequence) are GTSNPN and SVGIG. Trimming at the junction amounts to 4 bases on V and 2 bases on J, and the germline ends lie 17 bases apart. The CDR3 runs 15 residues from the cysteine to the phenylalanine. CDR3 DNA is the only sequence kept; it has 45 bases, read in frame from the first base. The rearrangement joined TRBV30 to TRBJ1-1, with the D gene call left open. Sequencing input: PBMCs. The source of this sequence is a middle-aged man in good health and CMV-seronegative. CDR3 protein: CAWMLRGRRNTEAFF. The sequenced DNA is TGTGCCTGGATGCTCCGCGGTCGGAGAAACACTGAAGCTTTCTTT.